This T cell receptor beta chain comes out of a study of blood T cell repertoires in COVID-19. Overall study: Sample material is recorded as cDNA or gDNA derived from T cells, B-cell-depleted T cells, or PBMCs.

The repertoire was sequenced with immunoSEQ multiplex PCR; TCRdb's copy has only in-frame clones and lacks some. The data hold about 160,000 clones, with 80% observed a single time. Everyone who took part was 18 to 89 years old, and they came from 24 US areas. Sequenced: PBMCs or T cells enriched from blood (not recorded which). This sequence originates from a woman aged 55-75 years who had recovered from COVID-19.

The CDR3 sequence is CASSLGGTVQYF. The CDR3, as DNA: TGTGCCAGCAGCTTAGGCGGGACAGTTCAGTACTTC. J is TRBJ2-7 and V is TRBV7-8; D perhaps matches TRBD1 (7 bases). Trimming stripped 1 base from V and 10 bases from J, with 11 bases between. This CDR3 region has 12 residues. The germline V gene encodes CDR1 SGHVS and CDR2 FQNEAQ.